This entry lists 22 T cell receptor beta chains sequenced from one sample in a study of breast tumors, draining lymph nodes, adjacent tissues. Samples came from axillary lymph nodes draining the breast cancer. A single record per CDR3 protein comes from TCRdb applying MiXCR to the multiplex PCR reads. The sample records roughly 220,000 distinct CDR3 sequences, under 35% being singletons. Sequenced sample: axillary lymph node tissue. The receptors were sampled from a female donor with breast cancer. Some clones in this sample may be carry-over from other donors' samples.

The chain employs TRBV27 and TRBJ2-6; TRBD1 aligns across 9 bases. Germline CDR1 reads MNHEY; CDR2 reads SMNVEV (reference sequence). CDR3 size: 19 residues. V was clipped by 1 base and J by 0 bases; unmatched bases: 7. The CDR3 loop is CASSLLPGQGLSGANVLTF. The CDR3 nucleotides read TGTGCCAGCAGTTTATTACCGGGACAGGGTCTCTCTGGGGCCAACGTCCTGACTTTC.

In its sample, this clonotype was seen many times. This chain connects TRBV7-9 to TRBJ2-3; no clear D. This CDR3 contains 13 residues. Germline-derived CDR1 and CDR2 are SEHNR and FQNEAQ (reference sequence). V lost 5 bases, J lost 8 bases, and 14 bases lay in between. CDR3 in DNA: TGTGCCAGCAGCCGGATGGAGACGGGTACGCAGTATTTT. Translated, it gives CASSRMETGTQYF.

This clonotype was seen repeatedly, ten times or more. This rearrangement joins TRBV10-3 to TRBJ2-7, with 7 bases lining up with TRBD1. The CDR3 spans 15 residues. Per the germline V gene, CDR1 is ENHRY and CDR2 is SYGVKD. V gave up 0 bases and J gave up 5 bases; unmatched junction bases: 7. This chain's CDR3 is CAISESGQPVHEQYF. In DNA form, the CDR3 reads TGTGCCATCAGTGAGTCGGGACAGCCCGTCCACGAGCAGTACTTC.

This clonotype came up many times. This chain connects TRBV7-3 to TRBJ2-5; D uncertain. Trimming removed 6 bases from V and 4 bases from J, with 18 bases in between. This CDR3 contains 15 residues. Per the germline V gene, CDR1 is SGHTA and CDR2 is FQGTGA. The CDR3 DNA is TGTGCCAGCAGTCCTGGACCAGCGAGTCGAGAGACCCAGTACTTC. Translated: CASSPGPASRETQYF.

The chain carries TRBV15 and TRBJ2-1, with 11 bases aligning to TRBD2. The length of the CDR3 is 15 residues. Trimming removed 3 bases from V and 10 bases from J; junction bases left unmatched: 8. Per germline, CDR1 LNHNV and CDR2 YYDKDF (reference sequence). CDR3 sequence reads: CATSSWTSGRIEQFF. For the CDR3, the DNA is TGTGCCACCAGCAGTTGGACTAGCGGGCGCATCGAGCAGTTCTTC.

This clonotype was counted ten times or more. The chain links TRBV24-1 to TRBJ1-5, with D unresolved. Per the germline V gene, CDR1 is KGHDR and CDR2 is SFDVKD. V was cut by 4 bases and J by 4 bases, with 10 bases left in between. This CDR3 spans 14 amino acids. The CDR3 is CATSDSLWNQPQHF. CDR3 in DNA: TGTGCCACCAGTGACTCCCTTTGGAATCAGCCCCAGCATTTT.

This clonotype was counted at least ten times. The junction and the germline gene differ at one end; a read error may be behind it. V gene TRBV14 combines with J gene TRBJ2-5; 10 bases are shared with TRBD2. Per the germline V gene, CDR1 is SGHDN and CDR2 is FVKESK. This CDR3 spans 14 amino acids. The CDR3 loop is CASSLAGEGETQSF. CDR3 nucleotide sequence: TGTGCCAGCAGTCTAGCGGGAGAGGGAGAGACCCAGTCCTTC.

This clonotype has a count of ten or more. The chain employs TRBV28 and TRBJ2-3; unclear D gene. V was pared by 6 bases and J by 1 base, with 11 bases between. This CDR3 is built from 14 residues. Germline V gene data show CDR1 as MDHEN and CDR2 as SYDVKM. CDR3 bases: TGTGCCAGCAGCCCACCACGCGGCACAGATACGCAGTATTTT. Encoded protein: CASSPPRGTDTQYF.

On this clonotype itself: It may be a read error: a sequence one base away is much more abundant. Given the absence of the conserved phenylalanine or tryptophan at the CDR3 end, a read error is likely. The rearrangement links TRBV7-8 to TRBJ2-1; D ambiguous. Deletions cut 6 bases from V and 7 bases from J, with 10 bases between. The CDR3 extends over 12 amino acids. Germline V gene sequence: CDR1 SGHVS, CDR2 FQNEAQ. The CDR3 nucleotides read TGTGCCAGCAGTGAATTAACTAATGAGCAGTTCTCC. It yields the protein CASSELTNEQFS.

In its sample, this clonotype was seen many times. CDR3 region: CASSDAQGNEKLFF. The CDR3 nucleotides read TGTGCCAGCAGCGACGCACAGGGAAATGAAAAACTGTTTTTT. The chain carries TRBV6-5 and TRBJ1-4, with D tentatively TRBD1 (6 bases). Germline values: CDR1 MNHEY, CDR2 SVGAGI. This CDR3 has 14 amino acids. V was clipped by 6 bases and J by 5 bases, with 13 bases between them.

This chain uses TRBV19 with TRBJ2-3, with 10 bases matching TRBD2. The trim removed 9 bases at V and 3 bases at J, leaving 6 bases unmatched. The CDR3 is made up of 14 amino acids. Per the germline V gene, CDR1 is LNHDA and CDR2 is SQIVND (reference sequence). CDR3 DNA sequence: TGTGCCAGCTGTCGGACTAGCGGTACAGATACGCAGTATTTT. Its translation is CASCRTSGTDTQYF.

The chain carries TRBV15 and TRBJ2-3; TRBD2 agrees at 11 bases. J was trimmed by 5 bases and V by 3 bases; bases with no gene match: 4. The V gene's germline CDR1 is LNHNV and CDR2 YYDKDF (reference sequence). CDR3 length: 15 amino acids. The CDR3 DNA reads TGTGCCACCAGCAGCTTAGGACTAGCGGGAGATACGCAGTATTTT. Amino acids: CATSSLGLAGDTQYF.

Comments on this clonotype: A much larger clone lies one base from this, so it may be a read error. The chain carries TRBV20-1 and TRBJ2-1; the D call may be TRBD1 or TRBD2 (5 bases each). Germline CDR1 is DFQATT and CDR2 is SNEGSKA (reference sequence). The CDR3 contains 12 residues. The CDR3 nucleotides read TGCAGTGCTAGAATTGTGGGGGATGAGCCGTTCTTC. Protein sequence: CSARIVGDEPFF.

This clonotype was counted ten times or more. The rearrangement joins TRBV28 to TRBJ2-7, with a possible D match to TRBD2 (7 bases). Germline lookup yields CDR1 MDHEN and CDR2 SYDVKM. The length of the CDR3 is 14 residues. V was trimmed by 2 bases and J by 2 bases, leaving 10 bases between them. The CDR3 DNA reads TGTGCCAGCAGTTTAGGGGGGGCCCCCTACGAGCAGTACTTC. Encoded protein: CASSLGGAPYEQYF.

The chain couples TRBV11-2 to TRBJ1-5; no clear D. Germline lookup yields CDR1 SGHAT and CDR2 FQNNGV. Trimming stripped 3 bases from V and 13 bases from J, with 4 bases between. CDR3 length: 9 residues. The CDR3 protein is CASSLGQHF. The DNA for the CDR3 is TGTGCCAGCAGCTTGGGACAGCATTTT.

This clonotype was seen many times. This rearrangement joins TRBV20-1 to TRBJ2-2, with 9 bases fitting TRBD2. The V segment lost 6 bases and the J segment 8 bases; nucleotides outside the gene matches: 10. The CDR3 has 14 amino acids. Germline CDR1 DFQATT, CDR2 SNEGSKA (reference sequence). The CDR3 here is CSAIAGDRSGELFF. The CDR3 DNA reads as TGCAGTGCAATAGCGGGGGACCGATCAGGGGAGCTGTTTTTT.

The chain combines TRBV28 with TRBJ2-3; 7 bases align to TRBD2. V dropped 7 bases and J dropped 0; count of bases not matched to a gene: 7. The germline V gene encodes CDR1 MDHEN and CDR2 SYDVKM. The CDR3 contains 15 residues. In DNA form, the CDR3 reads TGTGCCAGCAAGGCTAGCGGCCCTAGCACAGATACGCAGTATTTT. Its protein product is CASKASGPSTDTQYF.

This clonotype was detected only a few times. The rearrangement uses TRBV28 and TRBJ2-7; no clear D. The CDR3 has 14 amino acids. Germline lookup yields CDR1 MDHEN and CDR2 SYDVKM. Trimming pared 5 bases from V and 0 bases from J, leaving 11 bases between. CDR3 sequence (DNA): TGTGCCAGCAGTAGCGTCGGCCGCTCCTACGAGCAGTACTTC. The encoded protein is CASSSVGRSYEQYF. The variable domain in full, completed from reference TRBV28 and TRBJ2-7, reads DVKVTQSSRYLVKRTGEKVFLECVQDMDHENMFWYRQDPGLGLRLIYFSYDVKMKEKGDIPEGYSVSREKKERFSLILESASTNQTSMYLCASSSVGRSYEQYFGPGTRLTVT.

This clonotype turned up a few times. The chain recombines TRBV7-9 with TRBJ2-4, with 14 positions matching TRBD2. Germline loops: CDR1 SEHNR, CDR2 FQNEAQ (reference sequence). The V gene end was trimmed by 3 bases and the J gene end by 11 bases; junction bases not matched to a gene: 6. There are 15 residues in the CDR3. The CDR3 coding sequence is TGTGCCAGCAGCTTCGGGACTAGCGGGAGAGGGGTTCAGTACTTC. It specifies CASSFGTSGRGVQYF.

This clonotype appeared a single time. The conserved phenylalanine or tryptophan is not found at the CDR3 terminus, so this likely reflects a read error. No DNA is shown, since the ends of the CDR3 on it are uncertain; the CDR3 is the one TCRdb lists. The chain carries TRBV14 and TRBJ2-7. Ends included, the CDR3 has 18 residues. The V gene's germline CDR1 is SGHDN and CDR2 FVKESK. The CDR3 sequence: CASSIYLCSVRLGYEQYL.

This clonotype is a singleton in its sample. CDR3 amino acids: CASSGTGGNNQPQHF. The DNA of the CDR3 is TGTGCCAGTAGTGGGACAGGGGGAAACAATCAGCCCCAGCATTTT. This sequence joins TRBV19 and TRBJ1-5; 11 bases align to TRBD1. V lost 5 bases, J lost 3 bases, and 3 bases stayed unmatched. The V gene's germline CDR1 is LNHDA and CDR2 SQIVND (reference sequence). The CDR3 is made up of 15 amino acids.

This clonotype was counted between two and nine times. The V and J genes are TRBV6-1 and TRBJ2-1; D is undetermined. CDR1 MNHNS and CDR2 SASEGT come from the germline V gene. The V and J ends lost 7 bases and 4 bases respectively, with 14 bases between them. The CDR3 has 14 amino acids. The DNA of the CDR3 is TGTGCCAGCAAGGTGGATTTCGGATACAATGAGCAGTTCTTC. This codes for CASKVDFGYNEQFF.